Listed here are 7 T cell receptor beta chains from one sample, sequenced in a study of blood T cell repertoires in COVID-19. Libraries were prepared by immunoSEQ multiplex PCR; TCRdb keeps only in-frame clonotypes and omits some of them. The data show 80,000 or so clones, 91% seen once. Sequenced: peripheral blood. Source of these receptors: a woman aged 45-59 years in a cohort sampled during active COVID-19.

This clone was seen a single time. This chain connects TRBV15 to TRBJ1-5; D unclear. Germline V gene sequence: CDR1 LNHNV, CDR2 YYDKDF (reference sequence). The germline V and J ends were trimmed by 0 bases and 5 bases, with 11 bases remaining between them. The CDR3 is made up of 15 amino acids. The CDR3 region is CATSRDLQIHQPQHF. DNA of the CDR3: TGTGCCACCAGCAGAGATCTACAGATCCATCAGCCCCAGCATTTT.

In this sample, this clone turned up a few times. The gene calls are TRBV10-2 and TRBJ1-2, with D perhaps matching TRBD1 (5 bases). The CDR3 spans 10 residues. Germline loops: CDR1 WSHSY, CDR2 SAAADI. V lost 6 bases, J lost 7 bases, and 6 bases lay in between. The CDR3 DNA is TGCGCCAGCAGGGGGGGTGGCTACACCTTC. Translating gives CASRGGGYTF.

The chain has TRBV10-3 and TRBJ2-5; 7 bases match TRBD2. The CDR3 length is 14 residues. Germline CDR1 is ENHRY and CDR2 is SYGVKD. The junction had 5 bases not matched to a gene; V was cut back by 6 bases and J by 1 base. The CDR3 DNA follows: TGTGCCATCAGCCAAGGGACTACCCAAGAGACCCAGTACTTC. It is translated as CAISQGTTQETQYF.

The V gene is TRBV6-5, the J gene TRBJ2-7, with 9 bases that match TRBD1. Germline CDR1 and CDR2: MNHEY and SVGAGI. The J segment lost 5 bases and the V segment lost 7 bases, leaving 9 bases of the junction unmatched. This CDR3 is 14 amino acids long. The CDR3: CASMDRDRVNEQYF. The DNA for the CDR3 is TGTGCCAGCATGGACCGGGACAGGGTGAACGAGCAGTACTTC.

The chain combines TRBV2 with TRBJ1-4; TRBD1 matches at 9 bases. J was trimmed by 3 bases and V by 7 bases; bases with no gene match: 6. The CDR3 is made up of 15 amino acids. CDR1 and CDR2 (germline): SNHLY, FYNNEI. The CDR3 is CASTSRTGANEKLFF. The DNA for the CDR3 is TGTGCCAGCACCTCCCGGACAGGGGCTAATGAAAAACTGTTTTTT.

The chain couples TRBV6-6 to TRBJ2-7; D gene unclear. V shed 2 bases and J shed 2 bases, with 10 bases lying between them. There are 14 residues in the CDR3. Germline V gene data show CDR1 as MNHNY and CDR2 as SVGAGI (reference sequence). CDR3: CASSYESLAYEQYF. In DNA, the CDR3 is TGTGCCAGCAGTTACGAGTCTCTAGCCTACGAGCAGTACTTC.

In this sample, this clone turned up once. The CDR3 DNA is TGTGCCAGCAGCTTATGGAGGACTAGCGGGAAAACAGATACGCAGTATTTT. Translation: CASSLWRTSGKTDTQYF. This chain links TRBV7-8 with TRBJ2-3, with 12 bases matching TRBD2. The J segment lost 3 bases and the V segment lost 2 bases, leaving 6 bases of the junction unmatched. This CDR3 comprises 17 residues. Germline CDR1 reads SGHVS; CDR2 reads FQNEAQ. The complete variable domain, with remaining parts taken from reference TRBV7-8 and TRBJ2-3, reads GAGVSQSPRYKVAKRGQDVALRCDPISGHVSLFWYQQALGQGPEFLTYFQNEAQLDKSGLPSDRFFAERPEGSVSTLKIQRTQQEDSAVYLCASSLWRTSGKTDTQYFGPGTRLTVL.